These 30 T cell receptor beta chains were sequenced from one sample in a study of T cells after yellow fever vaccination. One entry per CDR3 protein, called by TCRdb with MiXCR from the 5' RACE reads. The sample has 15,000 or so distinct CDR3 sequences; approximately 7% are singletons. The source material was PBMCs, either bulk or a sorted T-cell subset (CD4+, CD8+, memory, or dextramer-sorted; not recorded which), sampled on the day of the yellow fever booster vaccination. The receptors originated from a man aged 18 to 29 who received the YFV17D yellow fever vaccine.

This clonotype was seen at least ten times. The rearrangement joins TRBV7-2 to TRBJ2-5; 15 bases are shared with TRBD2. The V gene end was trimmed by 4 bases and the J gene end by 3 bases; junction bases not matched to a gene: 12. The CDR3 is 19 amino acids. CDR1 is SGHTA and CDR2 is FQGNSA in the germline V gene. The CDR3 nucleotides are TGTGCCAGCAGCTCAGGGACTAGCGGGGGGCAGGGAGCGGAAGAGACCCAGTACTTC. This codes for CASSSGTSGGQGAEETQYF.

This clonotype was seen a few times. V gene TRBV6-5 combines with J gene TRBJ1-2, with D hard to call. The CDR3 covers 13 residues. Germline loops: CDR1 MNHEY, CDR2 SVGAGI. V was shortened by 6 bases and J by 6 bases, with 14 bases between the two germline ends. CDR3 in DNA: TGTGCCAGCAGGCCTTCCGGTGGGGATGGCTACACCTTC. It yields the protein CASRPSGGDGYTF.

This clonotype was found many times. The chain has TRBV25-1 and TRBJ2-3; D remains unclear. Germline V gives CDR1 MGHDK, CDR2 SYGVNS. Between the trimmed V and J ends, which lost 1 base and 1 base, there was a span of 3 bases. The CDR3 runs 13 residues. The CDR3 nucleotides are TGTGCCAGCAGTGAATTGGGCACAGATACGCAGTATTTT. Residues: CASSELGTDTQYF.

This clonotype was detected ten times or more. The chain employs TRBV11-2 and TRBJ1-4; D ambiguous. This CDR3 spans 13 amino acids. Deletions cut 2 bases from V and 8 bases from J, with 9 bases between. Germline V lookup: CDR1 SGHAT, CDR2 FQNNGV. CDR3 DNA sequence: TGTGCCAGCAGCTTATCGGTTCGGGAAAAACTGTTTTTT. Its protein is CASSLSVREKLFF.

The rearrangement joins TRBV28 to TRBJ2-3, with unresolved D. The CDR3 totals 10 residues. Looked up from germline, CDR1 is MDHEN and CDR2 is SYDVKM. With 5 bases removed from V and 6 bases from J, the gap between germline ends came to 3 bases. CDR3 sequence reads: CASSIDTQYF. In DNA, the CDR3 is TGTGCCAGCAGTATCGATACGCAGTATTTT.

The chain uses TRBV24-1 and TRBJ2-1; D not resolved. The CDR3 is 15 residues long. V was clipped by 7 bases and J by 7 bases, with 19 bases between them. The germline CDR1 and CDR2 sequences are KGHDR and SFDVKD. The CDR3 DNA follows: TGTGCCACCAGCCACCGGGTCACCCCGTGGAATGAGCAGTTCTTC. It yields the protein CATSHRVTPWNEQFF.

This clonotype was seen repeatedly, ten times or more. CDR3 bases: TGTGCCAGCAGTTTATCGCAAGGGAGCCGGGGGTCTCGCGAGCAGTACGTC. Translated, it gives CASSLSQGSRGSREQYV. The chain joins TRBV27 to TRBJ2-7; maybe TRBD2 (6 bases). Germline CDR1 is MNHEY and CDR2 is SMNVEV (reference sequence). Trimming stripped 0 bases from V and 6 bases from J, with 21 bases between. This CDR3 is built from 17 residues.

The sample holds many counts of this clonotype. CDR3: CASSLKDGTPQHF. The CDR3 coding sequence is TGTGCCAGCAGTTTGAAGGACGGAACACCCCAGCATTTT. This chain connects TRBV12-3 or TRBV12-4 to TRBJ1-5, with no clear D. Trimming took off 3 bases at V and 10 bases at J, with 13 bases between the two ends. The CDR3 is 13 residues long.

There are many counts of this clonotype. The chain carries TRBV7-3 and TRBJ2-5; perhaps TRBD2 as D (5 bases). This CDR3 has 13 residues. Trimming took 5 bases from V and 2 from J, leaving 9 bases between them. CDR1 SGHTA and CDR2 FQGTGA come from the germline V gene. As DNA, the CDR3 is TGTGCCAGCAGCCGGGGTTCACAAGAGACCCAGTACTTC. Amino acid sequence: CASSRGSQETQYF.

This clonotype has ten or more counts. J is TRBJ2-5 and V is TRBV5-6; D ambiguous. Trimming cost V 2 bases and J 2 bases, with 7 bases left between them. This CDR3 comprises 13 residues. The germline V gene encodes CDR1 SGHDT and CDR2 YYEEEE. As DNA, the CDR3 is TGTGCCAGCAGCTTCCCTTCTCAAGAGACCCAGTACTTC. As protein: CASSFPSQETQYF.

This clonotype was detected many times. V gene TRBV20-1 combines with J gene TRBJ1-4, with D uncertain. The CDR3 loop spans 14 amino acids. V was cut by 6 bases and J by 2 bases, with 13 bases left in between. In germline, CDR1 is DFQATT, CDR2 SNEGSKA (reference sequence). The CDR3 sequence: CSAPDGATNEKLFF. The CDR3 bases are TGCAGTGCCCCGGACGGAGCGACTAATGAAAAACTGTTTTTT.

This clonotype turned up a few times. The chain combines TRBV3-1 with TRBJ2-7; D perhaps matches TRBD2 (5 bases). Germline CDR1 is LGHDT and CDR2 is YNNKEL (reference sequence). Trimming stripped 3 bases from V and 5 bases from J, with 17 bases between. The CDR3 is 15 amino acids. In nucleotides, the CDR3 is TGTGCCAGCAGCCACTCCGGAAGCGGCCAAAACGAGCAGTACGTC. The encoded protein is CASSHSGSGQNEQYV.

There are many counts of this clonotype. V usage is TRBV18 and J usage is TRBJ2-3; TRBD1 matches at 9 bases. The V gene's germline CDR1 is KGHSH and CDR2 LQKENI. This CDR3 comprises 16 residues. Unmatched junction bases numbered 6, after V lost 4 bases and J lost 1 base. Written as DNA, the CDR3 is TGTGCCAGCTCACGGGACCGGGACAGGGGCACAGATACGCAGTATTTT. This gives the protein CASSRDRDRGTDTQYF.

J is TRBJ2-4 and V is TRBV20-1; 9 bases map to TRBD1. The V gene's germline CDR1 is DFQATT and CDR2 SNEGSKA (reference sequence). The CDR3 sequence is 15 residues long. V was clipped by 1 base and J by 5 bases; unmatched bases: 6. The CDR3 loop is CSARGGTGFENIQYF. In nucleotides, the CDR3 is TGCAGTGCTAGAGGCGGGACAGGGTTTGAAAACATTCAGTACTTC.

This clonotype showed up many times. The chain recombines TRBV6-5 with TRBJ1-2, with D possibly TRBD1 on 5 matching bases. Trimming cost V 2 bases and J 8 bases, with 12 bases left between them. This CDR3 is 13 amino acids long. The germline V gene has CDR1 MNHEY and CDR2 SVGAGI. The CDR3 loop reads CASSYDRMVGYTF. The DNA for the CDR3 is TGTGCCAGCAGTTACGACAGAATGGTCGGCTACACCTTC.

This clonotype showed up many times. The chain couples TRBV4-1 to TRBJ1-6; no definite D call. CDR1 and CDR2 (germline): MGHRA, YSYEKL. The CDR3 runs 15 residues. Between the trimmed V and J ends, which lost 3 bases and 0 bases, there was a span of 6 bases. CDR3 DNA sequence: TGCGCCAGCAGCCATGGGAGCTCCTATAATTCACCCCTCCACTTT. Translated: CASSHGSSYNSPLHF.

This clonotype is judged medium-sized. The chain links TRBV15 to TRBJ2-3; 11 bases map to TRBD2. The V segment lost 9 bases and the J segment 7 bases; nucleotides outside the gene matches: 6. Germline V gene data show CDR1 as LNHNV and CDR2 as YYDKDF (reference sequence). The CDR3 extends over 13 amino acids. CDR3 DNA: TGTGCCACTCGGACTAGCGGGCTAAATACGCAGTATTTT. It translates to CATRTSGLNTQYF.

In this sample, this clonotype is large (0.1 to 1%). The chain uses TRBV5-1 and TRBJ2-2; D remains ambiguous. The V end lost 0 bases, the J end lost 4 bases, and 4 bases lay between the germline ends. CDR3 length: 13 amino acids. CDR1 is SGHRS and CDR2 is YFSETQ in the germline V gene. The CDR3 protein is CASSLASTGELFF. The DNA of the CDR3 is TGCGCCAGCAGCTTGGCGTCCACCGGGGAGCTGTTTTTT.

The chain couples TRBV10-3 to TRBJ2-4, with TRBD1 identical over 7 bases. The V gene's germline CDR1 is ENHRY and CDR2 SYGVKD. The trim removed 0 bases at V and 5 bases at J, leaving 1 base unmatched. The CDR3 runs to 14 residues. The CDR3 protein is CAISESGTENIQYF. The CDR3 DNA sequence: TGTGCCATCAGTGAGTCGGGGACAGAAAACATTCAGTACTTC.

This clonotype was detected ten times or more. The V and J genes are TRBV5-1 and TRBJ2-3; no clear D gene. Germline-derived CDR1 and CDR2 are SGHRS and YFSETQ. The CDR3 is 16 residues long. The V end lost 1 base, the J end lost 1 base, and 13 bases lay between the germline ends. Here the CDR3 reads CASSLFGTRGTDTQYF. The DNA for the CDR3 is TGCGCCAGCAGCTTGTTCGGAACCCGGGGCACAGATACGCAGTATTTT.

This clonotype is medium-sized in the sample. V is TRBV5-1 and J is TRBJ1-1; weak D call: TRBD1 (5 bases). The CDR3 extends over 14 amino acids. The germline V gene encodes CDR1 SGHRS and CDR2 YFSETQ. V lost 4 bases and J lost 4, with 14 bases in between. The CDR3 is CASSPGTGGTEAFF. CDR3 coding DNA: TGCGCCAGCAGCCCCGGGACGGGAGGCACTGAAGCTTTCTTT.

The table lists this clonotype with many counts. The V call is TRBV6-5, the J call TRBJ1-1; TRBD1 aligns across 7 bases. V lost 0 bases, J lost 4 bases, and 2 bases stayed unmatched. Germline assignment: CDR1 MNHEY and CDR2 SVGAGI. There are 14 residues in the CDR3. The CDR3 loop reads CASSYSGQSTEAFF. CDR3 DNA sequence: TGTGCCAGCAGTTACTCGGGACAGAGCACTGAAGCTTTCTTT.

At least ten counts were recorded for this clonotype. This chain connects TRBV12-3 or TRBV12-4 to TRBJ1-1; no reliable D call. V was shortened by 3 bases and J by 0 bases, with 11 bases between the two germline ends. The CDR3 sequence is 15 residues long. The CDR3 protein is CASSLRVGMNTEAFF. The DNA of the CDR3 is TGTGCCAGCAGTTTGAGGGTGGGAATGAACACTGAAGCTTTCTTT.

This clonotype came up many times. V and J are TRBV6-2 or TRBV6-3 and TRBJ1-2; D is ambiguous. The CDR3 loop spans 12 amino acids. Germline V gene data show CDR1 as MNHEY and CDR2 as SVGEGT. V was pared by 0 bases and J by 8 bases, with 7 bases between. In DNA, the CDR3 is TGTGCCAGCAGTTACTCAGCCTGGGGCTACACCTTC. It encodes CASSYSAWGYTF.

In its sample, this clonotype was seen many times. The chain is built from TRBV3-1 and TRBJ2-1; TRBD2 matches 13 bases. The CDR3 covers 15 residues. Germline CDR1 and CDR2: LGHDT and YNNKEL (reference sequence). The trim removed 4 bases at V and 9 bases at J, leaving 6 bases unmatched. The CDR3 loop reads CASSLLAGGLGEQFF. DNA for the CDR3: TGTGCCAGCAGCCTACTAGCGGGGGGGCTTGGTGAGCAGTTCTTC.

This clonotype is termed medium-sized. V is TRBV20-1 and J is TRBJ2-4; 7 bases map to TRBD1. Germline V lookup: CDR1 DFQATT, CDR2 SNEGSKA (reference sequence). The J segment lost 0 bases and the V segment lost 6 bases, leaving 5 bases of the junction unmatched. The CDR3 runs 14 residues. The CDR3 DNA is TGCAGTGCGAGGGACAGCCTAGCCAAAAACATTCAGTACTTC. This sequence encodes CSARDSLAKNIQYF.

This clonotype is medium-sized by share. CDR3 region: CASSQGYRINEQFF. As DNA, the CDR3 is TGCGCCAGCAGCCAAGGGTACAGAATCAATGAGCAGTTCTTC. The genes are TRBV4-3 and TRBJ2-1, with D hard to call. Deletions cut 1 base from V and 6 bases from J, with 10 bases between. Germline-derived CDR1 and CDR2 are LGHNA and YSLEER. The CDR3 totals 14 residues.

At least ten counts were recorded for this clonotype. The rearrangement links TRBV7-6 to TRBJ2-7; D is uncertain. CDR1 and CDR2 from the germline V gene are SGHVS and FNYEAQ. This CDR3 has 11 residues. V was cut by 8 bases and J by 2 bases, with 7 bases left in between. CDR3 protein: CASRLTYEQYV. DNA for the CDR3: TGTGCCAGCCGCCTTACCTACGAGCAGTACGTC.

This clonotype is medium-sized by share. V usage is TRBV29-1 and J usage is TRBJ1-2, with a tentative D call TRBD1 (5 bases). The V end was cut by 6 bases, the J end by 4 bases, with 15 bases between. This CDR3 contains 13 residues. Germline assignment: CDR1 SQVTM and CDR2 ANQGSEA. The CDR3: CSVGSTGIYGYTF. For the CDR3, the DNA is TGCAGCGTAGGGTCCACAGGAATCTATGGCTACACCTTC.

In its sample, this clonotype ranks as medium-sized (0.01 to 0.1%). This rearrangement joins TRBV4-2 to TRBJ2-1, with 8 bases lining up with TRBD2. Per germline, CDR1 LGHNA and CDR2 YNFKEQ. This CDR3 is 15 amino acids long. With 0 bases clipped from V and 2 bases from J, the junction kept 0 bases outside the gene matches. This CDR3 reads CASSQDGGAYNEQFF. The CDR3 nucleotides are TGTGCCAGCAGCCAAGACGGGGGGGCCTACAATGAGCAGTTCTTC.